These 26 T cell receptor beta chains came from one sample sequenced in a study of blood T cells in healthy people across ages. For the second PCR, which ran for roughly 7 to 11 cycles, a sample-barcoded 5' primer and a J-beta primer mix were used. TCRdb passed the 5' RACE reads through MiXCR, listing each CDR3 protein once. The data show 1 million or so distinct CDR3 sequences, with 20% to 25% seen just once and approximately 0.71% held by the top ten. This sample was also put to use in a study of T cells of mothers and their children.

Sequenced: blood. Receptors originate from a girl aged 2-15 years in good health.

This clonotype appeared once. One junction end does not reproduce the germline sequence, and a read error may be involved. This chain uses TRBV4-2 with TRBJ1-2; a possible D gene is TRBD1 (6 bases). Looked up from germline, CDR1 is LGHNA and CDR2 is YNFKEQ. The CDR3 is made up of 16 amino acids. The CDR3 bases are TGTGCCAGCAGCCTCACATGGACAGATCCTAACTACGGCTACACCTTC. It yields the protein CASSLTWTDPNYGYTF.

CDR3 sequence (DNA): TGTGCCAGCAGTTTAGAGAGTTTAGGTGGGGCCAACGTCCTGACTTTC. This encodes CASSLESLGGANVLTF. The J gene is TRBJ2-6, the V gene TRBV12-3 or TRBV12-4; D is unclear. This CDR3 region has 16 residues. The germline V and J ends were trimmed by 1 base and 3 bases, with 10 bases remaining between them.

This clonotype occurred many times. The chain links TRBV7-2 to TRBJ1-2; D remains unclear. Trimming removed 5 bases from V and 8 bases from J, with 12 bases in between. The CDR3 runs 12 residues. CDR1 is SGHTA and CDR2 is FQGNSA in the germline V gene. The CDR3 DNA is TGTGCCAGCAGCCTAGAGGGCCTAGGCTACACCTTC. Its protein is CASSLEGLGYTF. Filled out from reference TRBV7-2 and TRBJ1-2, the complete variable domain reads GAGVSQSPSNKVTEKGKDVELRCDPISGHTALYWYRQSLGQGLEFLIYFQGNSAPDKSGLPSDRFSAERTGGSVSTLTIQRTQQEDSAVYLCASSLEGLGYTFGSGTRLTVV.

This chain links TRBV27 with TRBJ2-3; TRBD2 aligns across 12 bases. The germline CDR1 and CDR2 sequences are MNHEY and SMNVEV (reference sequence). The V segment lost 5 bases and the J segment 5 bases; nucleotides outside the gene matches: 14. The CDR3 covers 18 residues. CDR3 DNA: TGTGCCAGCAGTGGCCTCCTAGCGGGGGGGCGGATTAGAGATACGCAGTATTTT. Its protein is CASSGLLAGGRIRDTQYF.

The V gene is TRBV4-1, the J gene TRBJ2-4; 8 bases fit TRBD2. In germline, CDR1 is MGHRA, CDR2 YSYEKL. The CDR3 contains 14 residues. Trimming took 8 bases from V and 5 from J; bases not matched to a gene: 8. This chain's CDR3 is CASSAGVGENIQYF. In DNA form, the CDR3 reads TGCGCCAGCTCAGCGGGGGTTGGTGAAAACATTCAGTACTTC.

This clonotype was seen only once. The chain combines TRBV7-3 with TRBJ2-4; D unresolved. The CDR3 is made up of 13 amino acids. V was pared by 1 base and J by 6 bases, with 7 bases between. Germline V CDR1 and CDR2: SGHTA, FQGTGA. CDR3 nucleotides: TGTGCCAGCAGCTTAAGTGCTGGAAACATTCAGTACTTC. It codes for CASSLSAGNIQYF.

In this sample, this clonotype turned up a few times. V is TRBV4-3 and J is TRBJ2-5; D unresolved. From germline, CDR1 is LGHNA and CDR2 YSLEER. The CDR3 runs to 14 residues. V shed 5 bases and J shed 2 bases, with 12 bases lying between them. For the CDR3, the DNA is TGCGCCAGCAGCTCTCACTACCCTCAAGAGACCCAGTACTTC. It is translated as CASSSHYPQETQYF.

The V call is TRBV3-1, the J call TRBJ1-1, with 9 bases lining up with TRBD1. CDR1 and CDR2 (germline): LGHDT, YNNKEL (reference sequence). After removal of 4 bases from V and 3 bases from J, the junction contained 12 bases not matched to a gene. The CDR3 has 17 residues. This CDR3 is CASSRTGGEFRDTEAFF. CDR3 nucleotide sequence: TGTGCCAGCAGCCGCACAGGGGGCGAATTCAGAGACACTGAAGCTTTCTTT.

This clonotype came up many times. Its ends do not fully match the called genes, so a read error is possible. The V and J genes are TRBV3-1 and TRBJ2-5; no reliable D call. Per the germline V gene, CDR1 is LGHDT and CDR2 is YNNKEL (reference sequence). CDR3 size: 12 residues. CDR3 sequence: CASSQDQETQYF. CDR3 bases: TGCGCCAGCAGCCAAGACCAAGAGACCCAGTACTTC.

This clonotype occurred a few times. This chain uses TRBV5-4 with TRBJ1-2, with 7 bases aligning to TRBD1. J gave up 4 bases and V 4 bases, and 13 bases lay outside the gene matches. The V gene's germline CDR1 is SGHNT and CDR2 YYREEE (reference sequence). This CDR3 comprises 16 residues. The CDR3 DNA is TGTGCCAGCAGCCCGGGACAGACCGCCTCCCTCTATGGCTACACCTTC. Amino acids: CASSPGQTASLYGYTF.

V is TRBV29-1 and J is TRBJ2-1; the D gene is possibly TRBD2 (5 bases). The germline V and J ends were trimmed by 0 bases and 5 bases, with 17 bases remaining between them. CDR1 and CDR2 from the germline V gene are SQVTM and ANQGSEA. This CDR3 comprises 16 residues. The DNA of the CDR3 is TGCAGCGTTGAAGATAGTGAAAGGCTAGCAGACAATGAGCAGTTCTTC. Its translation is CSVEDSERLADNEQFF.

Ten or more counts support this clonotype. The CDR3 region has the DNA TGCGCCAGCAGCCTGTCACTAGCGAACGAGCAGTACTTC. It yields the protein CASSLSLANEQYF. V usage is TRBV4-1 and J usage is TRBJ2-5; 7 nucleotides match TRBD2. The last part of the DNA fits TRBJ2-7 better; the J call may be wrong. The CDR3 totals 13 residues. In germline, CDR1 is MGHRA, CDR2 YSYEKL.

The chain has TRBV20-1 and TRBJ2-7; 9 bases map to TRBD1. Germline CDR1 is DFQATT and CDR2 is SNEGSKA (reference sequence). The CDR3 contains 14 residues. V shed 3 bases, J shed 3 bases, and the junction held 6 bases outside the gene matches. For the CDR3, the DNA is TGCAGTGCTAGGGCCGGGACAGGGTACTACGAGCAGTACTTC. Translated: CSARAGTGYYEQYF.

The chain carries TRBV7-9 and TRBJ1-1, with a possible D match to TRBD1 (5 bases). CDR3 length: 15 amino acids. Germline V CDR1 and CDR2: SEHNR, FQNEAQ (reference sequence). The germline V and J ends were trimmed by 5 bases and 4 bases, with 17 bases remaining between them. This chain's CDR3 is CASSLGPGGATEAFF. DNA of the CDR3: TGTGCCAGCAGCCTAGGACCCGGGGGTGCCACTGAAGCTTTCTTT.

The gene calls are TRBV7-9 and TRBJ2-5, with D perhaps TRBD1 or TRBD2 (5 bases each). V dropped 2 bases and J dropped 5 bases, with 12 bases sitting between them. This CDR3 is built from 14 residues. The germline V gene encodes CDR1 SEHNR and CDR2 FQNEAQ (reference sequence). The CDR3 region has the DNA TGTGCCAGCAGCTTACTCGAGGGGTGGGAGACCCAGTACTTC. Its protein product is CASSLLEGWETQYF.

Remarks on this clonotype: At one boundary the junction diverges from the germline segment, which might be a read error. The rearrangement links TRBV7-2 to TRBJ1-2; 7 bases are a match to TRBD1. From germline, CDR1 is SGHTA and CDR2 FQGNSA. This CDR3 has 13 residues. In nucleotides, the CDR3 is TGTGCCAGCAGCTTAGACAGGGGAAGTGGCCACACCTTC. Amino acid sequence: CASSLDRGSGHTF.

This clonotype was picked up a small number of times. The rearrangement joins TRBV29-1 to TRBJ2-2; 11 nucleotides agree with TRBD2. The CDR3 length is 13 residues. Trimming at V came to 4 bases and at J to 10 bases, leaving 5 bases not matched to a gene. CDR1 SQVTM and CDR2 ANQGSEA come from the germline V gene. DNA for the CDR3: TGCAGCGTTGCCGGGACTAGCGGCTCGGAGCTGTTTTTT. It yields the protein CSVAGTSGSELFF.

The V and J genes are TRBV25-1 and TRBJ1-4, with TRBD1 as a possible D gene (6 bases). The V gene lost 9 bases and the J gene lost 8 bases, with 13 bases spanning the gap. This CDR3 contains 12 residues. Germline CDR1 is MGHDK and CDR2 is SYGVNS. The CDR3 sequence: CASTGFREKLFF. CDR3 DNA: TGTGCCAGTACAGGGTTTAGGGAAAAACTGTTTTTT.

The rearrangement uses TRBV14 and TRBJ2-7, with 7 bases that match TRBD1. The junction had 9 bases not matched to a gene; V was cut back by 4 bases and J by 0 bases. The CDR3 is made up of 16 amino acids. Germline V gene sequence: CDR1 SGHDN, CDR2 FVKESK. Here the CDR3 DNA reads TGTGCCAGCAGCCGGACAGGACCCATAAGCTCCTACGAGCAGTACTTC. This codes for CASSRTGPISSYEQYF.

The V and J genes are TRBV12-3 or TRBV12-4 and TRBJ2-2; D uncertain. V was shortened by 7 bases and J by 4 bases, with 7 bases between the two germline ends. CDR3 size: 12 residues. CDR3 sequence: CASNKVTGELFF. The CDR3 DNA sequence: TGTGCCAGCAACAAGGTCACCGGGGAGCTGTTTTTT.

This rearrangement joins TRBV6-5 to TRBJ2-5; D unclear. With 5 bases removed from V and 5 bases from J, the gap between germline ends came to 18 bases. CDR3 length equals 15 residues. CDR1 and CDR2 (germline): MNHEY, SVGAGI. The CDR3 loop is CASSRGLKFVETQYF. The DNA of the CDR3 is TGTGCCAGCAGTAGAGGTCTAAAGTTTGTCGAGACCCAGTACTTC.

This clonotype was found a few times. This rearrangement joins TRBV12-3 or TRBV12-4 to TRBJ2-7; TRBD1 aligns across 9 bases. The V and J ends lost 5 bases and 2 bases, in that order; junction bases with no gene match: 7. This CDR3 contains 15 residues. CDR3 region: CASSPGTGRTYEQYF. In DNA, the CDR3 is TGTGCCAGCAGTCCGGGGACAGGGAGGACCTACGAGCAGTACTTC.

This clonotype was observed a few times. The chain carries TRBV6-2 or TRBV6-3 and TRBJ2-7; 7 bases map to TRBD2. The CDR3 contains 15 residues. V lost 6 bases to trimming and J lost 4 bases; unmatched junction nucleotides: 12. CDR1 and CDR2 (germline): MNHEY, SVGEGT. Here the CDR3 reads CASSTPGLNIYEQYF. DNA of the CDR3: TGTGCCAGCAGCACCCCGGGACTAAATATTTACGAGCAGTACTTC.

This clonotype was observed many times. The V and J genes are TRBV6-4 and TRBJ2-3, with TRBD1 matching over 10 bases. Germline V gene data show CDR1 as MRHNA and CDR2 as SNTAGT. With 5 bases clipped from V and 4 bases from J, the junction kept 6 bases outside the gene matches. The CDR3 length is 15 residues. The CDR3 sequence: CASSPGTGEADTQYF. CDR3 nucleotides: TGTGCCAGCAGTCCCGGGACAGGGGAAGCAGATACGCAGTATTTT.

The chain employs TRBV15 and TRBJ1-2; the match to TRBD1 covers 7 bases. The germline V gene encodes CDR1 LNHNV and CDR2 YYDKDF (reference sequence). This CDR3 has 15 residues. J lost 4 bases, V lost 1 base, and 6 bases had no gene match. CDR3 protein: CATSRVQGKSYGYTF. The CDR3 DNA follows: TGTGCCACCAGCAGAGTACAGGGGAAATCCTATGGCTACACCTTC.

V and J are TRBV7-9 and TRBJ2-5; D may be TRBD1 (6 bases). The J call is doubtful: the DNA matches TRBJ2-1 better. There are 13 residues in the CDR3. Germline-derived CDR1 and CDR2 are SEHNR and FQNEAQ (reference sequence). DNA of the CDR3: TGTGCCAGCAGCCGAGAGAACAGGGAAGGGCAGTTCTTC. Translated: CASSRENREGQFF.